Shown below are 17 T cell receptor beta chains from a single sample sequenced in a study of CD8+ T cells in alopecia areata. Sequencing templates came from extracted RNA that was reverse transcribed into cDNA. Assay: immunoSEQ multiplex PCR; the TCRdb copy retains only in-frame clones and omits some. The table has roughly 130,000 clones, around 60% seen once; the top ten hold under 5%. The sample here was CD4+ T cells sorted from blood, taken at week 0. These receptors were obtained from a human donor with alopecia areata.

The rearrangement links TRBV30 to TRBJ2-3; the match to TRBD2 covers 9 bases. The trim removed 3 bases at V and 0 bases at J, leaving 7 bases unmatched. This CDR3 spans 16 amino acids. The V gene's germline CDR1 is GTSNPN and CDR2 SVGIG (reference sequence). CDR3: CAWRQVLAGSTDTQYF. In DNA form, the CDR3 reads TGTGCCTGGAGACAAGTACTAGCGGGTAGCACAGATACGCAGTATTTT.

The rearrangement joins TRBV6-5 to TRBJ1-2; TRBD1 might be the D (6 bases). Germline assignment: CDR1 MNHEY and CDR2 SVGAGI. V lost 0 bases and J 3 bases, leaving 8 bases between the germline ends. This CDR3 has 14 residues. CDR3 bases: TGTGCCAGCAGTTACTCCCCAGGGGACTATGGCTACACCTTC. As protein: CASSYSPGDYGYTF.

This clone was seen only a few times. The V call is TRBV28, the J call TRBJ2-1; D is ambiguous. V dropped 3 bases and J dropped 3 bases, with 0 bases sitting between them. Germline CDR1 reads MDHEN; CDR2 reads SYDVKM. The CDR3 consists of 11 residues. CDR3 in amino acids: CASSFYNEQFF. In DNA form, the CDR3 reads TGTGCCAGCAGTTTCTACAATGAGCAGTTCTTC.

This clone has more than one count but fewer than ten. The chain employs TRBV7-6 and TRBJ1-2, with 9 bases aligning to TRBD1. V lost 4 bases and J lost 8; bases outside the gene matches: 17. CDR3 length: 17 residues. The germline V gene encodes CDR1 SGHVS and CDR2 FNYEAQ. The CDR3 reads CASSSWDRAPNSGGYTF. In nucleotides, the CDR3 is TGTGCCAGCAGCTCCTGGGACAGGGCCCCTAATTCTGGGGGCTACACCTTC.

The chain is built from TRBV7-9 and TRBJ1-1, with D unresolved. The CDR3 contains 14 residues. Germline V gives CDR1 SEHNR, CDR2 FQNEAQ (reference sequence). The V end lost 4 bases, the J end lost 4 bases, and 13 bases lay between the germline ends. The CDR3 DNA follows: TGTGCCAGCAGCTCCAACCCTGGGCGCACTGAAGCTTTCTTT. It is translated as CASSSNPGRTEAFF.

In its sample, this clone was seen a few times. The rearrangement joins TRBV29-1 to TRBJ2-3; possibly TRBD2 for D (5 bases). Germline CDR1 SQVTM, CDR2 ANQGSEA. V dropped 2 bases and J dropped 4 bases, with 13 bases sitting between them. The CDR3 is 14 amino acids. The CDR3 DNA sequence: TGCAGCGTTGAAAGGTCTAGCAGCGCAGATACGCAGTATTTT. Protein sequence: CSVERSSSADTQYF.

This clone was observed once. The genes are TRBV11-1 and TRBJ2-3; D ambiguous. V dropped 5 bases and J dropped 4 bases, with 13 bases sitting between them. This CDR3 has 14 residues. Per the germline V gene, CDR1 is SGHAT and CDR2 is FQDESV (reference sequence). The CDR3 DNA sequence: TGTGCCAGCAGCCCCTCTGCAGTCCCAGATACGCAGTATTTT. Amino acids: CASSPSAVPDTQYF. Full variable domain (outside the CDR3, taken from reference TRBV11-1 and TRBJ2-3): EAEVAQSPRYKITEKSQAVAFWCDPISGHATLYWYRQILGQGPELLVQFQDESVVDDSQLPKDRFSAERLKGVDSTLKIQPAELGDSAMYLCASSPSAVPDTQYFGPGTRLTVL.

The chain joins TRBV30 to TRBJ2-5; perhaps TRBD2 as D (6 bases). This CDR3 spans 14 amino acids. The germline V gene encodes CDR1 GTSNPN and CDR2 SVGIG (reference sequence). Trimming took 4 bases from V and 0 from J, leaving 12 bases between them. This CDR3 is CAWTRGIDQETQYF. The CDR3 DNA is TGTGCCTGGACCCGCGGGATAGACCAAGAGACCCAGTACTTC.

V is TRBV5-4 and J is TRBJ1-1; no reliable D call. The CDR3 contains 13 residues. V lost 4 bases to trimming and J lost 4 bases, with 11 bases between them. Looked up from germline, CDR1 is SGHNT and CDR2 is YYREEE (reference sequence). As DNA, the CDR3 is TGTGCCAGCAGCCTGAACACGGGCACTGAAGCTTTCTTT. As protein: CASSLNTGTEAFF.

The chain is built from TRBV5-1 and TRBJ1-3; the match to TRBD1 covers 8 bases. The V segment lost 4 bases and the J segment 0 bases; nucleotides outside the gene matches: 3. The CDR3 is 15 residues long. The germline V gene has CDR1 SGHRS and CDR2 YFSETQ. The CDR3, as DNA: TGCGCCAGCAGCCCGGGACAGGTCTCTGGAAACACCATATATTTT. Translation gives CASSPGQVSGNTIYF.

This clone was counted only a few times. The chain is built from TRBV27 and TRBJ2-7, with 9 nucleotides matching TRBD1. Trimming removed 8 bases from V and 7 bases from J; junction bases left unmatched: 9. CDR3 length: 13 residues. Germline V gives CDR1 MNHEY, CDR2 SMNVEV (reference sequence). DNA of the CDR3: TGTGCCAGCGGTATACAGGGGGCAGGGGAGCAGTACTTC. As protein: CASGIQGAGEQYF.

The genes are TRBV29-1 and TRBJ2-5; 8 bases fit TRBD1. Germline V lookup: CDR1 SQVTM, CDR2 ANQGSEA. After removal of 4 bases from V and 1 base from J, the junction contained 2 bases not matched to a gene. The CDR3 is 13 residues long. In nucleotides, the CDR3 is TGCAGCGTTGGAACAGGGGGCCAAGAGACCCAGTACTTC. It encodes CSVGTGGQETQYF.

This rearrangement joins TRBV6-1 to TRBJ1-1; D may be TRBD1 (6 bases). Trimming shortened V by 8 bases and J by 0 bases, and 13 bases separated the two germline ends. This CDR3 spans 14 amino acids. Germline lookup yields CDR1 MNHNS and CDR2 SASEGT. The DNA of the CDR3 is TGTGCCAGCGTACAGGGACCCCTGAACACTGAAGCTTTCTTT. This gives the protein CASVQGPLNTEAFF.

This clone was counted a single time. CDR3 DNA: TGTGCCAGCAGCCAGGGACAGCCAGCAACTAATGAAAAACTGTTTTTT. The encoded protein is CASSQGQPATNEKLFF. The chain carries TRBV5-4 and TRBJ1-4, with TRBD1 matching 7 bases. CDR3 length: 16 amino acids. V lost 4 bases and J lost 0; bases outside the gene matches: 6. Germline V CDR1 and CDR2: SGHNT, YYREEE (reference sequence).

The CDR3: CATSRTGGDADNQPQHF. The CDR3 coding sequence is TGTGCCACCAGCAGAACAGGGGGTGACGCGGACAATCAGCCCCAGCATTTT. V gene TRBV15 combines with J gene TRBJ1-5, with TRBD1 matching over 8 bases. V shed 2 bases and J 3 bases; nucleotides not matched to a gene: 9. Germline V gives CDR1 LNHNV, CDR2 YYDKDF (reference sequence). This CDR3 has 17 residues.

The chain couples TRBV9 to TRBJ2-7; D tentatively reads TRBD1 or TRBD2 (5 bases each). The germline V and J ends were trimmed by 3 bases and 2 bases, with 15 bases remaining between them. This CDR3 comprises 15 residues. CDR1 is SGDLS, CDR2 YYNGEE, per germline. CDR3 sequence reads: CASSATGTAAYEQYF. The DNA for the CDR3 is TGTGCCAGCAGCGCCACCGGGACGGCCGCCTACGAGCAGTACTTC.

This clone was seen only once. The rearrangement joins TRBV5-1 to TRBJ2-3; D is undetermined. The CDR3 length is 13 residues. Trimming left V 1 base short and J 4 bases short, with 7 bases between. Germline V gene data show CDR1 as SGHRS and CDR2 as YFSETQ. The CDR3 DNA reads TGCGCCAGCAGCTTGAATCTGGCAGATACGCAGTATTTT. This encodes CASSLNLADTQYF.